Sequencing of this T cell receptor (beta chain) was carried out in a study of early T cells in non-severe SARS-CoV-2 infection (dated by TCRdb to the early 2020s). For context, the study as a whole: Because TCR sequencing relied on bulk RNA taken from unsorted whole blood, pairing of alpha and beta chains was not possible. Overall study results and their limits: VDJdb matching was skewed toward anti-spike CD8 responses and likely underestimated virus-specific expansions, missing private and CD4 specificities.

Library preparation used 5' RACE. Reads for this sample came from a NextSeq 500. Unique molecular identifiers were attached to individual cDNA molecules in the TCR library protocol so that sequencing error and PCR bias could be corrected. TCR alpha and beta chains were both sequenced, and the abundances of alpha and beta sequences in each sample were closely correlated with each other. Turning to the authors' computational methods: Decombinator V4 was used to annotate the V gene, J gene and CDR3 of the TCR sequences. Expanded TCRs were defined as changing significantly between any two time points under a Poisson model with p below 0.0001. TCR abundances were normalised to the total number of TCRs sequenced per sample and were expressed as counts per million. TRAV1-2 paired with TRAJ12, TRAJ20 or TRAJ33 defined MAIT TCRs, while TRAV10 paired with TRAJ18 defined iNKT TCRs. A search of VDJdb, accessed on 1 November 2021, was run for TCRs annotated to CMV, EBV and SARS-CoV-2, with TCRs annotated for multiple antigens excluded. TCRdb reprocessing: public reads trimmed at Q25 with fastp, clones called with MiXCR, in-frame beta chains kept. Rows merge per CDR3 protein into single entries with the most common DNA and genes. TCRdb's processing, not the authors' own work, is the source of the V and J calls. This sample gives 70,000 to 90,000 distinct CDR3 sequences in total; around 12% of them show up just once. Of the sample, approximately 3.6% is held by the ten largest clones.

From the germline V gene, CDR1 is MDHEN and CDR2 is SYDVKM. Its CDR3 holds 15 amino acids, cysteine through phenylalanine. Only the CDR3 DNA is retained, 45 bases long and in frame from the first base. Relative to germline, V is missing 3 bases and J is missing 2 bases, with 5 bases of the junction outside any gene match. This was a case-control study nested in a cohort of healthcare workers in London, UK, who had nasopharyngeal swab PCR tests and blood samples taken every week. Between 23 and 31 March 2020, the week of the UK lockdown, healthcare workers were enrolled and then followed up weekly for as long as 16 weeks. This clonotype was detected a few times. Its recognized antigen is unknown. The input lacks base qualities; no much larger clone sits a single base away.

This clonotype was obtained from an adult who was a healthcare worker with PCR-confirmed SARS-CoV-2 infection or an uninfected control (not recorded which). Specimen: whole blood. Recombination linked TRBV28 to TRBJ1-1; TRBD1 agrees with 8 junctional bases. In nucleotide form, the sequence is TGTGCCAGCAGTTTTGACAGGGGAGAAAACACTGAAGCTTTCTTT. This translates into CASSFDRGENTEAFF.